These T cell receptor beta chains were read from a single sample in a study of blood T cells in healthy people across ages. TCRdb reprocessed the 5' RACE reads via MiXCR and lists one record per CDR3 protein. The sample holds some 760,000 distinct CDR3 sequences; roughly 25% are singletons and the top ten take 9.4%. Separately, the same data were catalogued under a study of T cells of mothers and their children.

Sequenced input: blood. The receptor source for this set is a boy younger than 18 in good health. The conserved cysteine and the conserved F or W are not part of the CDR3 here. D genes are given only for firm matches. Only part of the rows carry a size: once, few, many, or a class if the clone is expanded.

TRBJ2-7	TRBD2	-	TRBV7-8	ASSLVAGGPLGEQY
TRBJ2-1	-	-	TRBV19	ASSVGGSPYNEQF
TRBJ2-1	TRBD2	few	TRBV12-3/TRBV12-4	ASTTKTSGRLSRYNEQF
TRBJ2-1	-	-	TRBV4-1	ASSQGGFDEQF
TRBJ2-5	-	few	TRBV11-3	ASGAIQGLWETQY
TRBJ1-4	-	few	TRBV10-3	AISAGLGEKLF
TRBJ2-3	TRBD1	few	TRBV7-7	ASSLGQGQRDTQY
TRBJ1-4	-	-	TRBV4-1	ASSQVVNRNEKLF
TRBJ1-1	-	few	TRBV4-1	ASSQPQGNTEAF
TRBJ2-1	TRBD1	few	TRBV4-2	ASSRWTGGSYNEQF
TRBJ2-4	-	-	TRBV7-8	ASSLAENIQY
TRBJ2-7	-	-	TRBV29-1	SVEDIGVEQY
TRBJ2-7	TRBD2	-	TRBV20-1	SAKKTSGETYEQY
TRBJ1-2	TRBD1	few	TRBV4-3	ASSQVSTTGPTIDITYDYT
TRBJ1-1	-	-	TRBV27	ASNPLQGSPEAF
TRBJ1-1	TRBD1	-	TRBV7-8	ASSFTGVTEAF
-	-	few	TRBV15	ATSRDHDGRDEQF
TRBJ1-2	TRBD1	-	TRBV4-1	ASSQPRSQGAHGYT
TRBJ2-4	-	-	TRBV7-9	ASSETQGAKNIQY
TRBJ1-1	TRBD1	-	TRBV6-5	ASSYSYRGQTEAF
TRBJ2-1	TRBD2	-	TRBV12-3/TRBV12-4	ASTSGKSYNEQF
TRBJ2-7	-	-	TRBV6-5	ASRTTTGPRGEQY
TRBJ2-7	TRBD1	-	TRBV27	ASSLISGQGRYEQY
TRBJ2-3	-	-	TRBV10-2	ASREEELQLTQY
TRBJ1-4	-	few	TRBV15	ATSEEQKDNEKLF
TRBJ2-7	TRBD2	-	TRBV20-1	SAKPGGLVEQY
TRBJ1-3	-	-	TRBV29-1	SVEAPWPPRRPVRNTIY
-	-	few	TRBV12-3/TRBV12-4	ASSLFGRSSYEQY
TRBJ2-1	TRBD2	-	TRBV3-1	ASSPLFSIGTMQF
TRBJ2-6	TRBD1	few	TRBV6-1	ASSIDRGLYGANVLT
TRBJ2-3	TRBD2	-	TRBV24-1	ATSDLASGKTDTQY
TRBJ2-1	TRBD2	few	TRBV7-3	ASSPQAGGPYNEQF
TRBJ2-1	-	few	TRBV7-2	ASSRKSGGSSYNEQF
-	-	few	TRBV19	ASSRMAGSGFNEQF
TRBJ2-5	TRBD2	-	TRBV20-1	SASPGTSGSGGETQY
TRBJ1-2	-	-	TRBV29-1	SAKEGNGYT
TRBJ2-5	-	few	TRBV29-1	SVEERLQETQY
TRBJ1-5	-	few	TRBV6-2/TRBV6-3	ASQQGIGNQPQH
TRBJ2-7	TRBD1	-	TRBV6-1	AGQDSYEQY
TRBJ2-3	TRBD2	few	TRBV10-3	AITPTSGGSTDTQY
TRBJ2-5	-	few	TRBV29-1	SVEPQGSGTQY
TRBJ1-5	-	-	TRBV4-1	ASSQGPLGGEPQH
TRBJ1-5	-	-	TRBV18	ASSPIAGQPQH
TRBJ2-3	-	-	TRBV19	ASSAWAETDTQY
TRBJ2-5	TRBD2	-	TRBV7-3	ASSSRTSSKETQY
TRBJ2-5	-	-	TRBV6-1	ASSEAVGEVGETQY
TRBJ1-6	TRBD1	-	TRBV6-1	ASRPGTGANSPLH
TRBJ1-4	TRBD1	-	TRBV28	ASNIFRDRGPRVDEKLF
TRBJ2-3	TRBD2	few	TRBV19	ASSTPGTSGDTQY
TRBJ2-7	-	-	TRBV29-1	SVIWAVEQY
TRBJ1-1	TRBD1	few	TRBV2	ASEGQGGTEAF
TRBJ2-7	-	-	TRBV4-1	ASSQVGASATLRYEQY
-	TRBD1	-	TRBV2	ASSDETGGVIGEQF
TRBJ2-1	TRBD1	-	TRBV5-1	ASSDRGKAEQF
TRBJ2-7	TRBD1	-	TRBV7-9	ASSFPTTGGNEQY
-	TRBD1	many	TRBV12-3/TRBV12-4	ASRAPGTGGYEQY
TRBJ2-1	-	few	TRBV28	ASSSGPNEQF